This entry features one TCR beta chain sequence. This specimen belongs to a study of blood T cell repertoires in COVID-19. As for the study in general: T cells, B-cell-depleted T cells, or PBMCs supplied cDNA or gDNA.

The CDR3 loop spans 14 amino acids. Trimming shortened V by 2 bases and J by 2 bases, and 9 bases separated the two germline ends. Germline assignment: CDR1 MNHEY and CDR2 SVGAGI. Repertoires were generated with immunoSEQ multiplex PCR, while TCRdb's copy carries only in-frame clones and drops some. The sample carries about half a million clones, approximately 92% recorded once. This TCR was recovered from a young man with COVID-19, enrolled during active disease. V usage is TRBV6-5 and J usage is TRBJ1-1, with D possibly TRBD1 on 5 matching bases. Sequencing was carried out using peripheral blood. The CDR3 nucleotides are TGTGCCAGCAGTTACGGGGCAGTAAACACTGAAGCTTTCTTT. It encodes CASSYGAVNTEAFF.